Below, one TCR beta chain is given with its context. The entry originates in a study of blood T cell repertoires in COVID-19. Study context: The analysed material was cDNA or gDNA that came from T cells, B-cell-depleted T cells, or PBMCs.

Cohorts were based on clinical histories the participants reported. The CDR3 spans 15 residues. Trimming cost V 1 base and J 5 bases, with 10 bases left between them. Germline CDR1 reads SGHKS; CDR2 reads YYEKEE (reference sequence). Profiled with immunoSEQ multiplex PCR; TCRdb holds only in-frame clones, not every one. The data show 200,000 to 250,000 clones, with 70% to 90% seen just once and around 4% held by the top ten. The TCR comes from a woman under 40 who had been exposed to COVID-19. The rearrangement uses TRBV5-5 and TRBJ1-6; D not resolved. Sequenced: PBMCs or T cells enriched from blood (not recorded which). CDR3 amino acids: CASSLSGTDNSPLHF. CDR3 sequence (DNA): TGTGCCAGCAGCTTGTCGGGAACCGATAATTCACCCCTCCACTTT.